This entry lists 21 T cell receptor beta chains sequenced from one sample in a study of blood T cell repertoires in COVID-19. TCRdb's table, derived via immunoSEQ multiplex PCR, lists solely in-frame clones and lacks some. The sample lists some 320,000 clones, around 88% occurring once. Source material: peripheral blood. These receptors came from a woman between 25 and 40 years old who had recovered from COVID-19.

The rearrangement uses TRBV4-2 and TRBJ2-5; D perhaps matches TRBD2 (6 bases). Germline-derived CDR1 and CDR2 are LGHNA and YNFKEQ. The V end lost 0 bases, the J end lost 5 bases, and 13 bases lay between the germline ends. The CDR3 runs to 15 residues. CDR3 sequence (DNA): TGTGCCAGCAGCCAAGATCACGGGGGTGGGGAGACCCAGTACTTC. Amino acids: CASSQDHGGGETQYF.

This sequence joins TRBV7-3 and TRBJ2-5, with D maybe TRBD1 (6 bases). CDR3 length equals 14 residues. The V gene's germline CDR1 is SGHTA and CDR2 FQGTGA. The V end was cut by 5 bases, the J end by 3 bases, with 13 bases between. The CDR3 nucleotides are TGTGCCAGCAGCCAAAATGGACAGAAAGAGACCCAGTACTTC. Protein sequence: CASSQNGQKETQYF.

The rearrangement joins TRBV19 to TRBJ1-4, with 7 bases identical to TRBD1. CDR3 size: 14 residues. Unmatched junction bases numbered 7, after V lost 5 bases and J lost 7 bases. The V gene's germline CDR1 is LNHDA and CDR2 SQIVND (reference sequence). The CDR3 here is CASSQRGLREKLFF. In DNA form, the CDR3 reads TGTGCCAGTAGTCAGAGGGGGCTGCGTGAAAAACTGTTTTTT.

The CDR3 DNA is TGTGCCAGCAGCGAGGGGATGCTAGACTCCTACGAGCAGTACTTC. Translated, it gives CASSEGMLDSYEQYF. The chain carries TRBV9 and TRBJ2-7; D is possibly TRBD1 (5 bases). Germline CDR1 and CDR2: SGDLS and YYNGEE. V lost 3 bases and J 0 bases, leaving 13 bases between the germline ends. CDR3 length: 15 amino acids.

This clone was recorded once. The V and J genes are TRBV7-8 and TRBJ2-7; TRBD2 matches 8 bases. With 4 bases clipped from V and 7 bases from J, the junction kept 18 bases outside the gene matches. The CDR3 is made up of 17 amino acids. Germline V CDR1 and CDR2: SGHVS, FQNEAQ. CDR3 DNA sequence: TGTGCCAGCAGCTATAGGGGCGGGGGGATAGCGGGTGGTGAGCAGTACTTC. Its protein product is CASSYRGGGIAGGEQYF. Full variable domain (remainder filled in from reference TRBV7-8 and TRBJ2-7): GAGVSQSPRYKVAKRGQDVALRCDPISGHVSLFWYQQALGQGPEFLTYFQNEAQLDKSGLPSDRFFAERPEGSVSTLKIQRTQQEDSAVYLCASSYRGGGIAGGEQYFGPGTRLTVT.

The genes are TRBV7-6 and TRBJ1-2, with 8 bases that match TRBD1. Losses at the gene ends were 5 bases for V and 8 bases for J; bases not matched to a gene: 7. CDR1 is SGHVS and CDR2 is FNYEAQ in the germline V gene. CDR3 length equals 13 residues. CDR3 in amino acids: CASSPSQGDGYTF. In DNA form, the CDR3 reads TGTGCCAGCAGCCCCTCACAGGGGGACGGCTACACCTTC.

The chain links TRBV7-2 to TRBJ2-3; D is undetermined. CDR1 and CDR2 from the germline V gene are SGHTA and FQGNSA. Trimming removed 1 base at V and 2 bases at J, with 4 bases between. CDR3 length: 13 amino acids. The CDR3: CASSLVFTDTQYF. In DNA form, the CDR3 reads TGTGCCAGCAGCTTAGTCTTCACAGATACGCAGTATTTT.

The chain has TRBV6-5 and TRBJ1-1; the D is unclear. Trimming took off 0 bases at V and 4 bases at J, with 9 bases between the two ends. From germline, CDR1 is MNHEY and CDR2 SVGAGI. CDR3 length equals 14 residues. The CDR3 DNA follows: TGTGCCAGCAGTTACTCGCCGGGTACCACTGAAGCTTTCTTT. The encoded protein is CASSYSPGTTEAFF.

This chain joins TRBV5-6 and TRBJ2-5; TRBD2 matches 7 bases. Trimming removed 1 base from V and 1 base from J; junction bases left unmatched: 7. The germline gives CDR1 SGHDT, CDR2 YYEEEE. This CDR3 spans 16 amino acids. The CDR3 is CASSLFSGAFQETQYF. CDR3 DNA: TGTGCCAGCAGCTTGTTCAGCGGGGCTTTCCAAGAGACCCAGTACTTC. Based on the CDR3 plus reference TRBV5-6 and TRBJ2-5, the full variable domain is DAGVTQSPTHLIKTRGQQVTLRCSPKSGHDTVSWYQQALGQGPQFIFQYYEEEERQRGNFPDRFSGHQFPNYSSELNVNALLLGDSALYLCASSLFSGAFQETQYFGPGTRLLVL.

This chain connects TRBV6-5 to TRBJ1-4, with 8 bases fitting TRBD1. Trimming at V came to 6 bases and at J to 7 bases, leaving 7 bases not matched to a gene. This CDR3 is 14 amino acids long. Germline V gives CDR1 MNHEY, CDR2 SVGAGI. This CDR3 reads CASRSGGEGEKLFF. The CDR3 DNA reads TGTGCCAGCAGATCAGGGGGCGAGGGTGAAAAACTGTTTTTT.

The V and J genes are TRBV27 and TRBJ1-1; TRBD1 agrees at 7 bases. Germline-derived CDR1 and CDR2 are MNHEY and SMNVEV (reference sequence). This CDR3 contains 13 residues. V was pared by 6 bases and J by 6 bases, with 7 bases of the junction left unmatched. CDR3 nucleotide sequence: TGTGCCAGCAGACCAGACAGGGCCTCTGAAGCTTTCTTT. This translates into CASRPDRASEAFF.

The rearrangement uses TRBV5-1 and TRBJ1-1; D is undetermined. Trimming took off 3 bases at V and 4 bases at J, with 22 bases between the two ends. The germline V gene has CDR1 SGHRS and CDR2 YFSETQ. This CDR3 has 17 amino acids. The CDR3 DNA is TGCGCCAGCAGCTCGAAGAGACACCCGGATGATGGCACTGAAGCTTTCTTT. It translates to CASSSKRHPDDGTEAFF.

CDR3 coding DNA: TGTGCCAGCAGAGAAGGGACAGGCCCTGAAAAACTGTTTTTT. It encodes CASREGTGPEKLFF. The J gene is TRBJ1-4, the V gene TRBV27, with 8 bases fitting TRBD1. The CDR3 covers 14 residues. Per the germline V gene, CDR1 is MNHEY and CDR2 is SMNVEV (reference sequence). V shed 6 bases, J shed 7 bases, and the junction held 7 bases outside the gene matches.

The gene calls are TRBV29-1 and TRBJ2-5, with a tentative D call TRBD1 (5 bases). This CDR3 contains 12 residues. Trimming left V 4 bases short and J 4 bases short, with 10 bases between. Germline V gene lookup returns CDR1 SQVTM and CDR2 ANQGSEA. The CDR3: CSVGGRVETQYF. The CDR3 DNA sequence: TGCAGCGTTGGGGGCAGGGTAGAGACCCAGTACTTC.

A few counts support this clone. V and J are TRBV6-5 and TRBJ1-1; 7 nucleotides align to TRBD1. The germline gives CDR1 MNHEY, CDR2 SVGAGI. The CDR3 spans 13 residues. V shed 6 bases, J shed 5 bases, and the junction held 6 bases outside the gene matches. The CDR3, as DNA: TGTGCCAGCAGAGTACAGGGGAGGACTGAAGCTTTCTTT. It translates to CASRVQGRTEAFF.

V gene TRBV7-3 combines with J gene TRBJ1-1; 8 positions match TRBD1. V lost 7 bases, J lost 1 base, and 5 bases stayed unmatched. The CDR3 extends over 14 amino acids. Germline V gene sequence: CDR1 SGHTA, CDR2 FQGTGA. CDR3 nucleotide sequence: TGTGCCAGCAAACTTGGACAGGGGAACACTGAAGCTTTCTTT. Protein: CASKLGQGNTEAFF.

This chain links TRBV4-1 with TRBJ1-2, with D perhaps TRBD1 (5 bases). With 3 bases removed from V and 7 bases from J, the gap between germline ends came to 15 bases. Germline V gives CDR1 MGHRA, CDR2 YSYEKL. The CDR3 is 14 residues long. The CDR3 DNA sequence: TGCGCCAGCAGCCAGTCCTCGGGACTCGCTGGCTACACCTTC. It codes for CASSQSSGLAGYTF.

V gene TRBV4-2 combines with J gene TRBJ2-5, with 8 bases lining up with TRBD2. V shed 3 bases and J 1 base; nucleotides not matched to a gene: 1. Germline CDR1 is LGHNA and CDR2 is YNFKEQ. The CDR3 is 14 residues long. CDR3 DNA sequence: TGTGCCAGCAGCCACGGGACTAGCCAAGAGACCCAGTACTTC. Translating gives CASSHGTSQETQYF.

This CDR3 is CASREGLTDTQYF. CDR3 nucleotide sequence: TGCGCCAGCAGAGAGGGACTTACAGATACGCAGTATTTT. The chain has TRBV5-1 and TRBJ2-3; TRBD2 might be the D (6 bases). Trimming removed 5 bases at V and 3 bases at J, with 10 bases between. The germline V gene encodes CDR1 SGHRS and CDR2 YFSETQ. The length of the CDR3 is 13 residues.

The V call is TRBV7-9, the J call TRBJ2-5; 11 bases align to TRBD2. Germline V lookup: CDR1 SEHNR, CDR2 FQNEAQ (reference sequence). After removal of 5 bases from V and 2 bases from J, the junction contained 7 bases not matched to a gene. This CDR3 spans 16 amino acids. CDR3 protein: CASSPGLAGEQETQYF. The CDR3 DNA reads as TGTGCCAGCAGCCCTGGACTAGCGGGTGAACAAGAGACCCAGTACTTC. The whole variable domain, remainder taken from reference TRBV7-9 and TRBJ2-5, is DTGVSQNPRHKITKRGQNVTFRCDPISEHNRLYWYRQTLGQGPEFLTYFQNEAQLEKSRLLSDRFSAERPKGSFSTLEIQRTEQGDSAMYLCASSPGLAGEQETQYFGPGTRLLVL.

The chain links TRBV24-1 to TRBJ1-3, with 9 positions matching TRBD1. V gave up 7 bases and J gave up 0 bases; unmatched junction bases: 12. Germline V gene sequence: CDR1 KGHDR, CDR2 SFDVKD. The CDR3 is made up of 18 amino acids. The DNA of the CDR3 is TGTGCCACCAGCACAACCCCGGGACAGGGAAACTCTGGAAACACCATATATTTT. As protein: CATSTTPGQGNSGNTIYF.